This TCR beta chain was captured in a study of control samples from healthy donors and cancer patients. Trimming took 3 bases from V and 2 from J, leaving 10 bases between them. Germline CDR1 reads LNHDA; CDR2 reads SQIVND (reference sequence). CDR3 length equals 14 residues. Clones were read by immunoSEQ multiplex PCR, and TCRdb kept only the in-frame ones, dropping some. The sample consists of roughly 190,000 clones, about 90% of them appearing once. This clone appeared once. The source material was blood. The rearrangement joins TRBV19 to TRBJ2-5; a weak D match, TRBD2 (5 bases). The sequence was obtained from a man younger than 40 in good health. The CDR3 DNA follows: TGTGCCAGTAGTATTTCGGCGGGTCAAGAGACCCAGTACTTC. It translates to CASSISAGQETQYF.